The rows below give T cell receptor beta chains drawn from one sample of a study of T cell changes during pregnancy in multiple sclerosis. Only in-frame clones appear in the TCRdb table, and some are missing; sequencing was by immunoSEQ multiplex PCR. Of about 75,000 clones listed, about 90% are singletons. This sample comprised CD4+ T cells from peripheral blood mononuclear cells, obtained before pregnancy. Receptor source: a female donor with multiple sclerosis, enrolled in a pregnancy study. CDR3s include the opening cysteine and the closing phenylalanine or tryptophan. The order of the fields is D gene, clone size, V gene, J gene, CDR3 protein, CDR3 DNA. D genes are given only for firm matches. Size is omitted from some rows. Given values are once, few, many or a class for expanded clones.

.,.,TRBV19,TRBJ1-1,CASRPQGRVLTEAFF,TGTGCCAGTAGGCCTCAAGGGAGGGTGCTCACTGAAGCTTTCTTT
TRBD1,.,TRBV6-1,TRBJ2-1,CASSEIRGLGYNEQFF,TGTGCCAGCAGTGAAATAAGGGGGCTCGGGTACAATGAGCAGTTCTTC
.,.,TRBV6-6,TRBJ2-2,CAIAGTPPGELFF,TGTGCCATCGCCGGGACTCCGCCCGGGGAGCTGTTTTTT
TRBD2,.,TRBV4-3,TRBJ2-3,CASSQFTSGGTDTQYF,TGCGCCAGCAGCCAATTTACTAGCGGGGGAACAGATACGCAGTATTTT
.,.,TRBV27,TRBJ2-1,CASSLHTLYNEQFF,TGTGCCAGCAGTCTCCACACCCTTTACAATGAGCAGTTCTTC
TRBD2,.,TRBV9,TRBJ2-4,CASSVSYGGERGVAKNIQYF,TGTGCCAGCAGCGTATCATACGGGGGGGAACGGGGGGTAGCCAAAAACATTCAGTACTTC
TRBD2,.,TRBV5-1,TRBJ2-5,CASRGTSVETQYF,TGCGCCAGCAGAGGGACTAGCGTGGAGACCCAGTACTTC
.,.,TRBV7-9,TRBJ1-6,CASSPIGDNSPLHF,TGTGCCAGCAGCCCCATCGGGGATAATTCACCCCTCCACTTT
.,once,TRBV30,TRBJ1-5,CAWSVGGQRINQPQHF,TGTGCCTGGAGTGTTGGAGGACAGCGAATCAATCAGCCCCAGCATTTT
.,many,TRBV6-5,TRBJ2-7,CASSPESAPRGEQYF,TGTGCCAGCAGCCCCGAGTCGGCTCCCCGAGGGGAGCAGTACTTC
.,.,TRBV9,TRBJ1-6,CASSVTGRGDSPLHF,TGTGCCAGCAGCGTCACAGGGAGGGGGGATTCACCCCTCCACTTT
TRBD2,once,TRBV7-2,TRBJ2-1,CASSLLGLAGGNEQFF,TGTGCCAGCAGCTTACTAGGACTAGCGGGGGGTAATGAGCAGTTCTTC
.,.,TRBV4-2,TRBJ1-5,CASSQEGLAGITNQPQHF,TGTGCCAGCAGCCAAGAGGGGCTCGCAGGGATTACCAATCAGCCCCAGCATTTT
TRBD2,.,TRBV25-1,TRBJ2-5,CASSEWEGYLETQYF,TGTGCCAGCAGTGAATGGGAGGGATACTTGGAGACCCAGTACTTC
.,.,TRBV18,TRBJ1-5,CASSPEATGNQPQHF,TGTGCCAGCTCACCAGAGGCCACCGGCAATCAGCCCCAGCATTTT
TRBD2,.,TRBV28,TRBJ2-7,CASSLATSGSYEQYF,TGTGCCAGCAGTTTAGCGACTAGCGGGAGCTACGAGCAGTACTTC
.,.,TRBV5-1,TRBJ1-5,CASSLGGDSNQPQHF,TGCGCCAGCAGCTTGGGCGGGGATAGCAATCAGCCCCAGCATTTT
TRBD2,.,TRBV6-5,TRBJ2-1,CASSSTTSGSFYEQFF,TGTGCCAGCAGTTCTACGACTAGCGGGAGTTTCTATGAGCAGTTCTTC
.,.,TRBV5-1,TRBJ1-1,CASSLDIDTEAFF,TGCGCCAGCAGCTTGGACATTGACACTGAAGCTTTCTTT
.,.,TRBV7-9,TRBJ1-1,CASSLGPRGAANTEAFF,TGTGCCAGCAGCTTAGGCCCCCGCGGGGCGGCGAACACTGAAGCTTTCTTT
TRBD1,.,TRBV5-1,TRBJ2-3,CASSPDRATDTQYF,TGCGCCAGCAGCCCCGACAGGGCCACAGATACGCAGTATTTT
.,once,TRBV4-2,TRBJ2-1,CASSQDRGLSSYNEQFF,TGTGCCAGCAGCCAAGATCGAGGCCTCAGCTCCTACAATGAGCAGTTCTTC
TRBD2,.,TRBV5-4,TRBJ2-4,CASSLSGVEDIQYF,TGTGCCAGCAGCTTGAGCGGGGTCGAAGACATTCAGTACTTC
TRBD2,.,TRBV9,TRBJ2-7,CASSVATSASYEQYF,TGTGCCAGCAGCGTAGCCACTAGCGCCTCCTACGAGCAGTACTTC
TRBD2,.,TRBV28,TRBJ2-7,CASEVDSGRRNEQYF,TGTGCCAGCGAGGTTGATAGCGGGAGGAGGAACGAGCAGTACTTC
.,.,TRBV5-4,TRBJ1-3,CASSPGRISGNTIYF,TGTGCCAGCAGTCCCGGGAGGATCTCTGGAAACACCATATATTTT
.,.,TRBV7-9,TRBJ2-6,CASSFRGSGANVLTF,TGTGCCAGCAGCTTCAGGGGCTCTGGGGCCAACGTCCTGACTTTC
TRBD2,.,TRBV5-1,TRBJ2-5,CASSPGLAGPQETQYF,TGCGCCAGCAGCCCGGGACTAGCGGGTCCCCAAGAGACCCAGTACTTC
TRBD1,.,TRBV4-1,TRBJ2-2,CASSARDRFANTGELFF,TGCGCCAGCAGCGCGCGGGACAGGTTCGCGAACACCGGGGAGCTGTTTTTT
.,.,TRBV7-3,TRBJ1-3,CASSQTVTGNTIYF,TGTGCCAGCAGCCAGACAGTTACTGGAAACACCATATATTTT
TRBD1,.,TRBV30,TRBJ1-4,CAWSVWVQGASNEKLFF,TGTGCCTGGAGCGTTTGGGTACAGGGGGCTTCTAATGAAAAACTGTTTTTT
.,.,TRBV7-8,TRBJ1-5,CASSLPGGALFSNQPQHF,TGTGCCAGCAGCTTACCGGGGGGCGCTCTTTTCAGCAATCAGCCCCAGCATTTT
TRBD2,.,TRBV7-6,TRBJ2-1,CASSLEGGSSYNEQFF,TGTGCCAGCAGCTTAGAAGGCGGGAGCTCCTACAATGAGCAGTTCTTC
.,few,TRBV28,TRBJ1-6,CASSFNNSPLHF,TGTGCCAGCAGTTTTAATAATTCACCCCTCCACTTT
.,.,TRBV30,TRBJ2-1,CAWSVDNWTSSYNEQFF,TGTGCCTGGAGTGTGGATAATTGGACAAGCTCCTACAATGAGCAGTTCTTC
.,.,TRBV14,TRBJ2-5,CASTRSEEAKTQYF,TGTGCCAGCACCCGTAGCGAGGAGGCGAAGACCCAGTACTTC
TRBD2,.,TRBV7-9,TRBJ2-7,CASSSATGGGPEEQYF,TGTGCCAGCAGCTCAGCTACTGGGGGAGGGCCGGAGGAGCAGTACTTC
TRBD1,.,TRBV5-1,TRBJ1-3,CASSFGQEGNTIYF,TGCGCCAGCAGCTTCGGACAGGAGGGAAACACCATATATTTT
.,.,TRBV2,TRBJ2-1,CASSPTNYNEQFF,TGTGCCAGCAGCCCGACTAACTACAATGAGCAGTTCTTC
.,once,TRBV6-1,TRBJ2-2,CASSRDSLNTGELFF,TGTGCCAGCAGTCGGGACTCCCTGAACACCGGGGAGCTGTTTTTT
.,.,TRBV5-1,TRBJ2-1,CASSRGHPMDEQFF,TGCGCCAGCAGCCGGGGACACCCGATGGATGAGCAGTTCTTC
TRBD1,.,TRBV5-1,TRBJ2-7,CASSLDTDRPSYEQYF,TGCGCCAGCAGCTTGGATACGGACAGGCCCTCCTACGAGCAGTACTTC
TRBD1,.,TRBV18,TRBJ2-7,CASSRTGQGDYEQYF,TGTGCCAGCTCGCGGACGGGACAGGGTGACTACGAGCAGTACTTC
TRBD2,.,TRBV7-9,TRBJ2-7,CASSPGEGEYF,TGTGCCAGCAGCCCGGGGGAGGGTGAGTACTTC
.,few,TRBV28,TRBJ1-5,CASSTGQKSSNQPQHF,TGTGCCAGCAGCACCGGACAGAAATCTAGCAATCAGCCCCAGCATTTT